This TCR beta chain was sequenced during a study of blood T cell repertoires in COVID-19 (dated by TCRdb to 2018 to 2020). A note on the overall study: Collaborator samples came from the United States, Italy and Spain and covered acute and convalescent phases of COVID-19. Samples were obtained from the ongoing ImmuneRACE study (first 160 participants) and from 1,254 subjects provided by 6 global collaborators. Nearly every sample came with metadata listing a de-identified subject ID, COVID-19 status, age in years and sex. Where available, HLA class I and class II types were taken from metadata supplied by the sample provider and were not determined by assay-based typing. The repertoires were released in a freely available public database meant as a resource for research on the immune response to SARS-CoV-2. Deeply sampled blood TCRbeta repertoires from subjects exposed to, actively infected with, or recovered from COVID-19 were included in the dataset. The material from the prospective study consisted of cDNA or gDNA derived from T cells, B-cell-depleted T cells, or PBMCs. The research as a whole found: How much clinical and demographic metadata was included differed by source and by participant, and the metadata was provided uncurated.

CDR1 and CDR2, per the germline V gene, are SGDLS and YYNGEE. Trimming takes 0 bases from V and 8 bases from J, and the germline ends sit 12 bases apart. Including cysteine and phenylalanine, the CDR3 has 14 amino acids. Only the CDR3 region is kept as DNA, spanning 42 bases read in frame from base 1. TCRbeta CDR3 regions were amplified from genomic DNA by means of the immunoSEQ Assay, a bias-controlled multiplex PCR. The paper's processing steps were these. The number of nucleated cells in each sample was estimated by amplification of reference gene primers within the assay. To quantify the absolute abundance of each unique TCRbeta CDR3 rearrangement, sequence reads were collapsed and filtered. For each sample, productive Simpson clonality was calculated by taking the square root of Simpson's diversity index across productive rearrangements. The source is immuneACCESS, and TCRdb retained only in-frame sequences with V and J called. Part of the clones is not carried over; for the studies checked, unresolved V genes explain less than half of this, and the remainder is unexplained. The V and J calls and clone size come from that table; D and trimming were worked out from the DNA. Within this sample are almost 350,000 clones, with about nine tenths of them counted one time only. 3.9% of the sample goes to the ten largest clones.

Regarding this clone: This clone's antigen is unknown. Per-base qualities were not stored, and no clone one base away is much larger.

One collaborating source in Seattle enrolled patients during active infection and followed them longitudinally through the course of disease. Collaborating institutions collected whole blood in K2EDTA tubes following their own protocols. For TCRbeta analysis, collaborators shipped samples in one of three forms: frozen whole blood, isolated PBMCs, or DNA extracted from either of those sample types. Sequenced material: peripheral blood. This clonotype originated in a woman aged 60 to 75 with COVID-19, enrolled during active disease. The chain uses TRBV9 and TRBJ1-3; a tentative D match to TRBD1 spans 5 bases. The sequence in DNA is TGTGCCAGCAGCGTAGCTCGGGGGGGGGACACCATATATTTT. It translates to CASSVARGGDTIYF.